This is a list of T cell receptor beta chains from one sample in a study of T cell responses to AZD1222 COVID-19 vaccine. Profiling relied on immunoSEQ multiplex PCR, and the TCRdb table lists in-frame clones only, not all of them. Altogether roughly 100,000 clones are present, less than 95% being singletons, with the ten largest covering roughly 8%. The material was peripheral blood, obtained 28 days after the second AZD1222 dose. Receptors originate from an adult who received the AZD1222 COVID-19 vaccine. The CDR3 runs from the conserved cysteine through the conserved F or W. Each record gives: CDR3 length, V gene, D gene, J gene, clone size, CDR3 DNA, CDR3 protein. The D gene is left open where the match is weak. Clone size is shown for a subset of rows, as once, few, many or a class of expanded clone.

CDR3 length: 15; V gene: TRBV27; D gene: TRBD1; J gene: TRBJ1-5; clone size: -; CDR3 DNA: TGTGCCAGCAGTGCGGGGGACAGGACACATCAGCCCCAGCATTTT; CDR3 protein: CASSAGDRTHQPQHF
CDR3 length: 14; V gene: TRBV4-2; D gene: TRBD2; J gene: TRBJ2-1; clone size: -; CDR3 DNA: TGTGCCAGCAGCCAAGGGACTAGCGGGGCTTTAAGGTTCTTC; CDR3 protein: CASSQGTSGALRFF
CDR3 length: 16; V gene: TRBV5-6; D gene: TRBD2; J gene: TRBJ2-1; clone size: -; CDR3 DNA: TGTGCCAGCAGCCCCGAGGGACTAGCGGGGAAAAATGAGCAGTTCTTC; CDR3 protein: CASSPEGLAGKNEQFF
CDR3 length: 13; V gene: TRBV25-1; D gene: -; J gene: TRBJ2-7; clone size: -; CDR3 DNA: TGTGCCAGCAGTGAAGGGAAGGGGCGCGAGCAGTACTTC; CDR3 protein: CASSEGKGREQYF
CDR3 length: 15; V gene: TRBV29-1; D gene: -; J gene: TRBJ2-2; clone size: -; CDR3 DNA: TGCAGCGTCTGTTCTGACCGTGGGGATAACAGGGAGCTGTTTTTT; CDR3 protein: CSVCSDRGDNRELFF
CDR3 length: 15; V gene: TRBV14; D gene: -; J gene: TRBJ1-1; clone size: -; CDR3 DNA: TGTGCCAGCAGCCAAGATCGGTTAAGATCCACTGAAGCTTTCTTT; CDR3 protein: CASSQDRLRSTEAFF
CDR3 length: 13; V gene: TRBV7-3; D gene: TRBD1; J gene: TRBJ2-1; clone size: -; CDR3 DNA: TGTGCCAGCAGCGTCGACAGGGCCAGGGAGCAGTTCTTC; CDR3 protein: CASSVDRAREQFF
CDR3 length: 15; V gene: TRBV7-9; D gene: -; J gene: TRBJ1-6; clone size: -; CDR3 DNA: TGTGCCAGCAGCTTAGTAGGGGCCCTTAGTTCACCCCTCCACTTT; CDR3 protein: CASSLVGALSSPLHF
CDR3 length: 13; V gene: TRBV19; D gene: -; J gene: TRBJ2-2; clone size: -; CDR3 DNA: TGTGCCAGTAGTCTTATTTTCACCGGGGAGCTGTTTTTT; CDR3 protein: CASSLIFTGELFF
CDR3 length: 11; V gene: TRBV28; D gene: TRBD1; J gene: TRBJ1-2; clone size: once; CDR3 DNA: TGTGCCAGCAACGACAGGGTTGGCTACACCTTC; CDR3 protein: CASNDRVGYTF
CDR3 length: 15; V gene: TRBV15; D gene: -; J gene: TRBJ1-6; clone size: -; CDR3 DNA: TGTGCCACCAGCAGCCGCAGGGGAGCGGAGTCACCCCTCCACTTT; CDR3 protein: CATSSRRGAESPLHF
CDR3 length: 15; V gene: TRBV27; D gene: TRBD1; J gene: TRBJ1-2; clone size: -; CDR3 DNA: TGTGCCAGCAGTGGGGGGACAGGGGGAACCTATGGCTACACCTTC; CDR3 protein: CASSGGTGGTYGYTF
CDR3 length: 15; V gene: TRBV18; D gene: -; J gene: TRBJ2-3; clone size: -; CDR3 DNA: TGTGCCAGCTCACCACCCCTAGCCGGAACAGATACGCAGTATTTT; CDR3 protein: CASSPPLAGTDTQYF
CDR3 length: 14; V gene: TRBV3-1/TRBV3-2; D gene: -; J gene: TRBJ2-1; clone size: -; CDR3 DNA: TGTGCCAGCAGCCCCGGCCCTTGGCTCAATGAGCAGTTCTTC; CDR3 protein: CASSPGPWLNEQFF
CDR3 length: 12; V gene: TRBV12-3/TRBV12-4; D gene: -; J gene: TRBJ1-2; clone size: once; CDR3 DNA: TGTGCCAGCTTACAGGTTTCGGGGGGCTACACCTTC; CDR3 protein: CASLQVSGGYTF
CDR3 length: 16; V gene: TRBV3-1/TRBV3-2; D gene: TRBD2; J gene: TRBJ2-3; clone size: -; CDR3 DNA: TGTGCCAGCAGCTTTCGACTAGCGGGGGGGACAGATACGCAGTATTTT; CDR3 protein: CASSFRLAGGTDTQYF
CDR3 length: 13; V gene: TRBV12-3/TRBV12-4; D gene: -; J gene: TRBJ1-4; clone size: -; CDR3 DNA: TGTGCCAGCAGTGAAGTAGAAAATGAAAAACTGTTTTTT; CDR3 protein: CASSEVENEKLFF
CDR3 length: 19; V gene: TRBV4-1; D gene: TRBD2; J gene: TRBJ2-3; clone size: -; CDR3 DNA: TGCGCCAGCAGCCAACCCACCACCCCCGGGACTAGCTTGCCAGATACGCAGTATTTT; CDR3 protein: CASSQPTTPGTSLPDTQYF
CDR3 length: 14; V gene: TRBV18; D gene: -; J gene: TRBJ1-2; clone size: -; CDR3 DNA: TGTGCCAGCTCCGAGAGACAGGAGGAGGGTGGCTACACCTTC; CDR3 protein: CASSERQEEGGYTF
CDR3 length: 14; V gene: TRBV6-2/TRBV6-3; D gene: -; J gene: TRBJ1-1; clone size: -; CDR3 DNA: TGTGCCAGCAGACCTACAGGGACCAACACTGAAGCTTTCTTT; CDR3 protein: CASRPTGTNTEAFF
CDR3 length: 13; V gene: TRBV5-5; D gene: -; J gene: TRBJ1-4; clone size: -; CDR3 DNA: TGTGCCAGCAGCTTAGGGGTCCTGGAAAAACTGTTTTTT; CDR3 protein: CASSLGVLEKLFF
CDR3 length: 13; V gene: TRBV9; D gene: TRBD1; J gene: TRBJ1-1; clone size: -; CDR3 DNA: TGTGCCAGCAGTGAACAGGGGGCCACTGAAGCTTTCTTT; CDR3 protein: CASSEQGATEAFF
CDR3 length: 15; V gene: TRBV9; D gene: -; J gene: TRBJ2-1; clone size: -; CDR3 DNA: TGTGCCAGCAGCGTAAGTCCCCAGGGATCCAATGAGCAGTTCTTC; CDR3 protein: CASSVSPQGSNEQFF
CDR3 length: 12; V gene: TRBV30; D gene: -; J gene: TRBJ2-4; clone size: -; CDR3 DNA: TGTGCCTGGAGATCAGATGGTAACATTCAGTACTTC; CDR3 protein: CAWRSDGNIQYF
CDR3 length: 12; V gene: TRBV19; D gene: TRBD1; J gene: TRBJ1-1; clone size: -; CDR3 DNA: TGTGCCAGTAGTACCGGACAGGGTGACGCTTTCTTT; CDR3 protein: CASSTGQGDAFF
CDR3 length: 16; V gene: TRBV5-8; D gene: TRBD1; J gene: TRBJ1-5; clone size: -; CDR3 DNA: TGTGCCAGCAGCCACGGGGGACAGTCAAATGGGGGGCCCCAGCATTTT; CDR3 protein: CASSHGGQSNGGPQHF
CDR3 length: 18; V gene: TRBV2; D gene: TRBD1; J gene: TRBJ1-3; clone size: once; CDR3 DNA: TGTGCCAGCAGTACCCCGGGACAGGGGGGGTTCTCTGGAAACACCATATATTTT; CDR3 protein: CASSTPGQGGFSGNTIYF
CDR3 length: 16; V gene: TRBV4-2; D gene: -; J gene: TRBJ1-2; clone size: -; CDR3 DNA: TGTGCCAGCAGTCTAAAATACTTCGGGGGCCGTTATGGCTACACCTTC; CDR3 protein: CASSLKYFGGRYGYTF
CDR3 length: 13; V gene: TRBV5-1; D gene: -; J gene: TRBJ1-6; clone size: -; CDR3 DNA: TGCGCCAGCAGCACGGACCTTAATTCACCCCTCCACTTT; CDR3 protein: CASSTDLNSPLHF
CDR3 length: 15; V gene: TRBV19; D gene: TRBD1; J gene: TRBJ2-7; clone size: -; CDR3 DNA: TGTGCCAGTAGTACCACAGGGGGTGTTGGCTACGAGCAGTACTTC; CDR3 protein: CASSTTGGVGYEQYF
CDR3 length: 16; V gene: TRBV5-5; D gene: TRBD1; J gene: TRBJ1-6; clone size: -; CDR3 DNA: TGTGCCAGCAGCTTTGTAACGGGACAGGGTTCTTCACCCCTCCACTTT; CDR3 protein: CASSFVTGQGSSPLHF
CDR3 length: 15; V gene: TRBV4-1; D gene: TRBD1; J gene: TRBJ2-3; clone size: -; CDR3 DNA: TGCGCCAGCAGCCAAGAGACAGGGGGGACAGTGGCGCAGTATTTT; CDR3 protein: CASSQETGGTVAQYF
CDR3 length: 15; V gene: TRBV6-2/TRBV6-3; D gene: TRBD1; J gene: TRBJ1-4; clone size: -; CDR3 DNA: TGTGCCAGCAGTTCCACGGACAGGAGAAATGAAAAACTGTTTTTT; CDR3 protein: CASSSTDRRNEKLFF
CDR3 length: 14; V gene: TRBV9; D gene: -; J gene: TRBJ1-1; clone size: once; CDR3 DNA: TGTGCCAGCAGCGTAGCCAGGGCTAACACTGAAGCTTTCTTT; CDR3 protein: CASSVARANTEAFF
CDR3 length: 13; V gene: TRBV12-3/TRBV12-4; D gene: -; J gene: TRBJ1-1; clone size: -; CDR3 DNA: TGTGCCAGCAGTCTATCGGTGGAGGCTGAAGCTTTCTTT; CDR3 protein: CASSLSVEAEAFF
CDR3 length: 13; V gene: TRBV28; D gene: -; J gene: TRBJ1-1; clone size: -; CDR3 DNA: TGTGCTATTCTCACAGGGATGAACACTGAAGCTTTCTTT; CDR3 protein: CAILTGMNTEAFF
CDR3 length: 15; V gene: TRBV7-2; D gene: -; J gene: TRBJ1-3; clone size: once; CDR3 DNA: TGTGCCAGCAGCTTAGGAGGGTACTCTGGAAACACCATATATTTT; CDR3 protein: CASSLGGYSGNTIYF
CDR3 length: 14; V gene: TRBV5-1; D gene: -; J gene: TRBJ1-3; clone size: -; CDR3 DNA: TGCGCCAGCAGCTTGCAGGGGCATGGAAACACCATATATTTT; CDR3 protein: CASSLQGHGNTIYF
CDR3 length: 13; V gene: TRBV7-3; D gene: -; J gene: TRBJ2-5; clone size: -; CDR3 DNA: TGTGCCAGCAGCTCCCCTCCCGTAGAGACCCAGTACTTC; CDR3 protein: CASSSPPVETQYF
CDR3 length: 15; V gene: TRBV18; D gene: -; J gene: TRBJ2-1; clone size: -; CDR3 DNA: TGTGCCAGCTCACTACGTGAGAGCTCCTACAATGAGCAGTTCTTC; CDR3 protein: CASSLRESSYNEQFF
CDR3 length: 16; V gene: TRBV6-1; D gene: -; J gene: TRBJ1-5; clone size: -; CDR3 DNA: TGTGCCAGCAGTGAAGCGTCGGGAGCAAGCAATCAGCCCCAGCATTTT; CDR3 protein: CASSEASGASNQPQHF
CDR3 length: 16; V gene: TRBV29-1; D gene: -; J gene: TRBJ2-2; clone size: -; CDR3 DNA: TGCAGCGTTGGTATCATCTGGGGGACGAACACCGGGGAGCTGTTTTTT; CDR3 protein: CSVGIIWGTNTGELFF
CDR3 length: 15; V gene: TRBV9; D gene: -; J gene: TRBJ2-7; clone size: once; CDR3 DNA: TGTGCCAGCAGCGTAGCAGGGGCTGGGGTCGGGGAGCAGTACTTC; CDR3 protein: CASSVAGAGVGEQYF
CDR3 length: 12; V gene: TRBV30; D gene: -; J gene: TRBJ2-7; clone size: -; CDR3 DNA: TGTGCCTGGAGTCGAGGAAACTACGAGCAGTACTTC; CDR3 protein: CAWSRGNYEQYF
CDR3 length: 15; V gene: TRBV3-1/TRBV3-2; D gene: -; J gene: TRBJ1-2; clone size: -; CDR3 DNA: TGTGCCAGCAGCCAAGATAATTGGCAGGGCTATGGCTACACCTTC; CDR3 protein: CASSQDNWQGYGYTF
CDR3 length: 15; V gene: TRBV5-6; D gene: -; J gene: TRBJ1-1; clone size: -; CDR3 DNA: TGTGCCAGCAGCTTGAAGTCGGCAGTGAACACTGAAGCTTTCTTT; CDR3 protein: CASSLKSAVNTEAFF
CDR3 length: 16; V gene: TRBV5-3; D gene: -; J gene: TRBJ2-7; clone size: -; CDR3 DNA: TGTGCCAGAAGCTTGGGGTGTAGCCAGTGGACCTACGAGCAGTACTTC; CDR3 protein: CARSLGCSQWTYEQYF
CDR3 length: 17; V gene: TRBV11-2; D gene: TRBD1; J gene: TRBJ1-3; clone size: -; CDR3 DNA: TGTGCCAGCACCTTGAGAGCGGGGACAGGCGCTGGAAACACCATATATTTT; CDR3 protein: CASTLRAGTGAGNTIYF
CDR3 length: 14; V gene: TRBV3-1/TRBV3-2; D gene: -; J gene: TRBJ1-3; clone size: few; CDR3 DNA: TGTGCCAGCAGCCAAGGGACAGCCGGAAACACCATATATTTT; CDR3 protein: CASSQGTAGNTIYF
CDR3 length: 14; V gene: TRBV10-3; D gene: -; J gene: TRBJ2-1; clone size: -; CDR3 DNA: TGTGCCATCAGTCGTGGACTGCCGCCAGATGAGCAGTTCTTC; CDR3 protein: CAISRGLPPDEQFF
CDR3 length: 14; V gene: TRBV4-3; D gene: -; J gene: TRBJ1-6; clone size: -; CDR3 DNA: TGCGCCAGCAGCCAAGTCAGGCGGGATTCACCCCTCCACTTT; CDR3 protein: CASSQVRRDSPLHF
CDR3 length: 14; V gene: TRBV6-5; D gene: TRBD2; J gene: TRBJ2-3; clone size: once; CDR3 DNA: TGTGCCGCTCGGGGGACTAGCGGGGCAGATACGCAGTATTTT; CDR3 protein: CAARGTSGADTQYF